This T cell receptor beta chain originates from a study of blood T cell repertoires in COVID-19 (dated by TCRdb to 2019 to 2021). Regarding the study in general: Collaborator samples came from the United States, Italy and Spain and covered acute and convalescent phases of COVID-19. The prospective study material was composed of cDNA or gDNA derived from T cells, B-cell-depleted T cells, or PBMCs. Deeply sampled blood TCRbeta repertoires from subjects exposed to, actively infected with, or recovered from COVID-19 were included in the dataset. The repertoires were made available in a free public database intended to serve as a resource for research on the immune response to SARS-CoV-2. The samples were drawn from two sources: the first 160 participants of the ongoing ImmuneRACE study, and 1,254 subjects contributed by 6 global collaborators. A de-identified subject ID, COVID-19 status, age in years and sex were almost always included in the sample metadata. Where available, HLA class I and class II types were taken from metadata supplied by the sample provider and were not determined by assay-based typing. Study-wide conclusions, independent of this receptor: The quantity of clinical and demographic metadata differed by source and by participant and was supplied without curation.

The immunoSEQ Assay, a bias-controlled multiplex PCR, was used to amplify TCRbeta CDR3 regions from genomic DNA. The authors' pipeline ran thus. Within the assay, amplification of reference gene primers was used to estimate how many nucleated cells each sample contained. To quantify the absolute abundance of each unique TCRbeta CDR3 rearrangement, sequence reads were collapsed and filtered. For each sample, productive Simpson clonality was calculated as the square root of Simpson's diversity index across productive rearrangements. What TCRdb holds here is the immuneACCESS table cut down to in-frame rearrangements. Part of the clones is not present; checked against another copy, under half of the missing clones reflect an unresolved V gene, and the others are unexplained. V, J and clone size reflect that table, while D and trimming were determined from the DNA. The sample includes approximately 180,000 clones, with around 90% observed a single time. The ten most abundant clones make up approximately 0.48% of the sample.

CDR1 and CDR2, looked up from the germline V gene (reference sequence), are LGHDT and YNNKEL. Cut back by 2 bases and 5 bases, the V and J ends lie 9 bases apart. Reading from cysteine to phenylalanine, the CDR3 counts 13 amino acids. Left in the record is the CDR3 DNA by itself, 39 bases read in frame from the first base. The collaborating institutions used their own protocols to collect whole blood in K2EDTA tubes. For TCRbeta analysis, collaborators shipped samples in one of three forms: frozen whole blood, isolated PBMCs, or DNA extracted from either of those sample types. On this clone itself: The clone's antigen remains unknown. No quality values exist for individual bases; no much larger clone is one base distant.

Sequenced material: peripheral blood. This clonotype was sampled from a man aged 50 to 60 with acute or convalescent COVID-19. The sequence is built from TRBV3-1 (or the pseudogene TRBV3-2) and TRBJ1-1, with the D segment identity uncertain. Read as DNA, the sequence is TGTGCCAGCAGCCAAAACCGCGGGACTGAAGCTTTCTTT. This yields the protein CASSQNRGTEAFF.